This T cell receptor beta chain was recorded in a study of post-analysis software for immune sequencing data. Researchers reported that TCR beta cDNA libraries carried unique molecular identifiers. TCRdb re-derived calls from the PCR reads in MiXCR, one entry per CDR3 protein. The sample yields approximately 160,000 distinct CDR3 sequences, approximately 31% seen once. This clonotype was seen a few times. The clonotype originates from a girl aged 10 to 17 with multiple sclerosis. The source material was blood.

The CDR3 bases are TGTGCCAGCAGCCAAGAGGAACAGGATTTGAACACTGAAGCTTTCTTT. It encodes CASSQEEQDLNTEAFF. The chain is built from TRBV14 and TRBJ1-1; a possible D gene is TRBD1 (5 bases). The V end was cut by 0 bases, the J end by 0 bases, with 11 bases between. Germline V gene lookup returns CDR1 SGHDN and CDR2 FVKESK. CDR3 length: 16 residues.